This T cell receptor beta chain was identified during a study of cytomegalovirus exposure and HLA in healthy donors. Study conclusions and caveats: Later on, analysis showed that most CMV-associated TCR beta chains appeared to be HLA-restricted. A later analysis linked a missense variant in DCLRE1C to the trimming of TCR beta V and J genes. V segments that were indistinguishable, TRBV6-2 and TRBV6-3 among them, were omitted from analysis. Common viral pathogens were later found to be apparently linked to several of the most significant clusters.

The CDR3 runs 19 residues. Trimming took 4 bases from V and 1 from J; bases not matched to a gene: 21. Germline lookup yields CDR1 GTSNPN and CDR2 SVGIG (reference sequence). About this clone itself: Its antigen remains unidentified.

60 Vbeta and 13 Jbeta primers were used in PCR. Measured with immunoSEQ multiplex PCR; TCRdb has only the in-frame clones, and not every one. The sample carries about 130,000 clones, about three quarters recorded once. Sequencing was performed on PBMCs. The chain recombines TRBV30 with TRBJ2-7, with 8 bases identical to TRBD2. The source of this sequence is a woman younger than 30 in good health and CMV-seronegative. The CDR3 region is CAWTFLPLNPSGPSYEQYF. The CDR3 nucleotides read TGTGCCTGGACTTTCCTTCCCCTCAATCCTAGCGGGCCGTCCTACGAGCAGTACTTC.